This TCR beta chain was found in a study of early T cells in non-severe SARS-CoV-2 infection. At the level of the study: Sequencing used unsorted whole-blood bulk RNA, so chains lack pairing. Study findings and constraints: Lookups in VDJdb leaned toward anti-spike CD8 responses and missed private and CD4 specificities.

V dropped 5 bases and J dropped 3; count of bases not matched to a gene: 4. This CDR3 is 12 amino acids long. CDR1 is DFQATT and CDR2 is SNEGSKA in the germline V gene (reference sequence). Individual cDNA molecules each received unique molecular identifiers attached to them. TCRdb itself ran the 5' RACE reads through MiXCR, one entry per CDR3 protein. Among more than 65,000 distinct CDR3 sequences listed, roughly 13% were seen once. Notes on this clonotype: As yet, its antigen is unknown.

The V gene is TRBV20-1, the J gene TRBJ2-7, with 7 positions matching TRBD2. This receptor was obtained from an adult who was a healthcare worker with PCR-confirmed SARS-CoV-2 infection or an uninfected control (not recorded which). Sequences were obtained from whole blood. CDR3 sequence: CSAYGTNYEQYF. In nucleotides, the CDR3 is TGCAGTGCTTACGGGACTAACTACGAGCAGTACTTC.